Below, 30 T cell receptor beta chains from the same sample are listed, as sequenced in a study of graft-versus-host responses after intestinal transplantation (dated by TCRdb to the early 2020s). Explained via the paper, the time point label denotes: cells obtained before transplantation from donor or recipient. Library creation used the immunoSEQ multiplex PCR assay. TCRdb mirrors the immuneACCESS table, restricted to in-frame sequences. Some clones are absent from its copies; in checked studies, under half trace to an unresolved V gene, and the reason for the others is unknown. The sample table contains over 85,000 clones; only one count was recorded for 91% of them. Of the sample, more than 0.15% is held by the ten largest clones. For these receptors, no antigen is known. Sequenced here: unstimulated CD4+ T cells sorted from spleen or lymph node cells, sampled before transplant. Receptors were obtained from a human donor who was the organ donor for an intestinal transplant.

V and J are TRBV7-9 and TRBJ1-6, with D possibly TRBD1 on 5 matching bases. The V end was cut by 5 bases, the J end by 8 bases, with 16 bases between. This CDR3 is built from 15 residues. Germline V lookup: CDR1 SEHNR, CDR2 FQNEAQ (reference sequence). Here the CDR3 DNA reads TGTGCCAGCAGCCTCCTAAGACAGAACCATTCACCCCTCCACTTT. It encodes CASSLLRQNHSPLHF.

V is TRBV11-2 and J is TRBJ2-2; D is uncertain. Trimming took off 2 bases at V and 6 bases at J, with 19 bases between the two ends. CDR1 is SGHAT, CDR2 FQNNGV, per germline. This CDR3 contains 17 residues. This CDR3 reads CASSLRLASSSSGELFF. In DNA, the CDR3 is TGTGCCAGCAGCTTACGTCTTGCGTCGAGTTCCTCCGGGGAGCTGTTTTTT.

This chain joins TRBV5-1 and TRBJ2-3, with TRBD2 identical over 9 bases. This CDR3 region has 17 residues. J lost 0 bases, V lost 1 base, and 6 bases had no gene match. Germline V lookup: CDR1 SGHRS, CDR2 YFSETQ. The CDR3 bases are TGCGCCAGCAGCTTGAGGCTAGCGGGGCTAAGCACAGATACGCAGTATTTT. The encoded protein is CASSLRLAGLSTDTQYF.

This clone was picked up one time. This chain links TRBV30 with TRBJ2-7, with 7 bases that match TRBD2. This CDR3 is 11 amino acids long. CDR1 and CDR2 from the germline V gene are GTSNPN and SVGIG (reference sequence). The J segment lost 7 bases and the V segment lost 0 bases, leaving 0 bases of the junction unmatched. The CDR3 is CAWSVRGEQYF. CDR3 sequence (DNA): TGTGCCTGGAGTGTGCGGGGGGAGCAGTACTTC. Supplemented by reference TRBV30 and TRBJ2-7, the full variable domain reads SQTIHQWPATLVQPVGSPLSLECTVEGTSNPNLYWYRQAAGRGLQLLFYSVGIGQISSEVPQNLSASRPQDRQFILSSKKLLLSDSGFYLCAWSVRGEQYFGPGTRLTVT.

The V call is TRBV4-2, the J call TRBJ2-5; the match to TRBD2 covers 9 bases. The ends lost 0 bases at V and 9 bases at J; junction bases unmatched: 14. CDR1 is LGHNA and CDR2 is YNFKEQ in the germline V gene. The CDR3 has 17 residues. CDR3: CASSQDGGASGAEPQYF. In DNA form, the CDR3 reads TGTGCCAGCAGCCAAGACGGGGGAGCTAGCGGGGCGGAGCCCCAGTACTTC.

In nucleotides, the CDR3 is TGTGCCAGTAGTGCTATAGCGGGGTCGAACACCGGGGAGCTGTTTTTT. Translating it yields CASSAIAGSNTGELFF. This chain links TRBV19 with TRBJ2-2; 8 bases are shared with TRBD2. In germline, CDR1 is LNHDA, CDR2 SQIVND (reference sequence). V was pared by 5 bases and J by 0 bases, with 5 bases of the junction left unmatched. The CDR3 is made up of 16 amino acids.

The count of this clone is one. This sequence joins TRBV4-3 and TRBJ2-7, with unresolved D. Deletions cut 0 bases from V and 1 base from J, with 7 bases between. The CDR3 contains 14 residues. CDR1 is LGHNA, CDR2 YSLEER, per germline. CDR3 protein: CASSQDGLSYEQYF. DNA for the CDR3: TGCGCCAGCAGCCAAGATGGGCTTTCCTACGAGCAGTACTTC.

V usage is TRBV7-2 and J usage is TRBJ2-3; D may be TRBD2 (6 bases). Germline V CDR1 and CDR2: SGHTA, FQGNSA. The CDR3 has 15 residues. The V and J ends lost 7 bases and 2 bases respectively, with 16 bases between them. DNA of the CDR3: TGTGCCAGCACCCCATGGGGACTTATCACAGATACGCAGTATTTT. Translating gives CASTPWGLITDTQYF.

V gene TRBV6-1 combines with J gene TRBJ2-3; the match to TRBD1 covers 11 bases. The CDR3 extends over 13 amino acids. CDR1 is MNHNS and CDR2 is SASEGT in the germline V gene. Trimming took 8 bases from V and 3 from J; bases not matched to a gene: 1. CDR3 protein: CASGTGGTDTQYF. The DNA of the CDR3 is TGTGCCAGCGGGACAGGGGGGACAGATACGCAGTATTTT.

The chain carries TRBV18 and TRBJ1-2; weak D call: TRBD1 (5 bases). CDR3 length: 14 amino acids. Trimming shortened V by 0 bases and J by 4 bases, and 9 bases separated the two germline ends. Germline assignment: CDR1 KGHSH and CDR2 LQKENI. The CDR3 here is CASSPPGRGYGYTF. In nucleotides, the CDR3 is TGTGCCAGCTCACCACCGGGTAGGGGCTATGGCTACACCTTC.

The rearrangement links TRBV2 to TRBJ1-1; a weak D match, TRBD1 (6 bases). V was clipped by 7 bases and J by 1 base, with 13 bases between them. This CDR3 comprises 14 residues. The germline V gene has CDR1 SNHLY and CDR2 FYNNEI. CDR3 protein: CASKPKGENTEAFF. CDR3 bases: TGTGCCAGCAAACCAAAGGGGGAGAACACTGAAGCTTTCTTT.

The V and J genes are TRBV4-3 and TRBJ1-6; tentative D call: TRBD1 (6 bases). The CDR3 is made up of 15 amino acids. V was shortened by 1 base and J by 6 bases, with 10 bases between the two germline ends. The germline V gene encodes CDR1 LGHNA and CDR2 YSLEER. The CDR3 bases are TGCGCCAGCAGCCAAGTGACAGGAGCTAATTCACCCCTCCACTTT. Encoded protein: CASSQVTGANSPLHF.

This chain connects TRBV6-5 to TRBJ2-1; 10 bases map to TRBD2. Trimming removed 4 bases from V and 3 bases from J; junction bases left unmatched: 0. The CDR3 contains 14 residues. In germline, CDR1 is MNHEY, CDR2 SVGAGI. This CDR3 reads CASSLAGGYNEQFF. In DNA form, the CDR3 reads TGTGCCAGCAGTTTAGCGGGGGGCTACAATGAGCAGTTCTTC.

About this clone itself: One end of the junction does not line up with germline, which may come from a read error. V gene TRBV4-3 combines with J gene TRBJ1-6; 10 bases map to TRBD1. From germline, CDR1 is LGHNA and CDR2 YSLEER. This CDR3 has 19 residues. The CDR3 coding sequence is TGCGCCAGCAGCTCCCGGGACAGGGGATTAAGCTCCTATAATTCACCCCCCCACTTT. Translating gives CASSSRDRGLSSYNSPPHF.

The rearrangement uses TRBV4-3 and TRBJ1-2; possible D gene TRBD1, 5 bases. Trimming took 0 bases from V and 8 from J, leaving 16 bases between them. Germline V gene sequence: CDR1 LGHNA, CDR2 YSLEER. This CDR3 has 15 residues. Written as DNA, the CDR3 is TGCGCCAGCAGCCAAGATGGGGGGTCTCGCCGGGGCTACACCTTC. Residues: CASSQDGGSRRGYTF.

The chain recombines TRBV28 with TRBJ2-4; D unresolved. Germline assignment: CDR1 MDHEN and CDR2 SYDVKM. The CDR3 totals 15 residues. With 10 bases removed from V and 2 bases from J, the gap between germline ends came to 18 bases. CDR3 coding DNA: TGTGCCACCGTTGGGCTTCGCAATCCCAAAAACATTCAGTACTTC. This codes for CATVGLRNPKNIQYF.

The chain recombines TRBV19 with TRBJ2-2, with 7 bases fitting TRBD1. With 5 bases clipped from V and 4 bases from J, the junction kept 13 bases outside the gene matches. Germline V gene lookup returns CDR1 LNHDA and CDR2 SQIVND (reference sequence). The CDR3 covers 17 residues. The CDR3: CASSPTGAWAGTGELFF. In DNA form, the CDR3 reads TGTGCCAGTAGTCCTACAGGGGCCTGGGCGGGCACCGGGGAGCTGTTTTTT.

The rearrangement uses TRBV10-1 and TRBJ2-2; D possibly corresponds to TRBD2 (5 bases). The CDR3 is 17 amino acids. CDR1 WNHNN and CDR2 SYGVQD come from the germline V gene (reference sequence). Trimming took 0 bases from V and 6 from J, leaving 17 bases between them. The CDR3 bases are TGCGCCAGCAGTGAGTCGAACGGGGATGGAAGGCCCGGGGAGCTGTTTTTT. This translates into CASSESNGDGRPGELFF.

The CDR3 region is CASSPSPGLAEQYF. The CDR3 coding sequence is TGTGCCAGCTCACCATCGCCGGGACTAGCGGAGCAGTACTTC. The chain carries TRBV18 and TRBJ2-7; 10 bases are a match to TRBD2. This CDR3 comprises 14 residues. Looked up from germline, CDR1 is KGHSH and CDR2 is LQKENI. Losses at the gene ends were 2 bases for V and 7 bases for J; bases not matched to a gene: 5. The variable domain in full, with the rest retrieved from reference TRBV18 and TRBJ2-7, is NAGVMQNPRHLVRRRGQEARLRCSPMKGHSHVYWYRQLPEEGLKFMVYLQKENIIDESGMPKERFSAEFPKEGPSILRIQQVVRGDSAAYFCASSPSPGLAEQYFGPGTRLTVT.

A note on this clone: Other DNA variants within this sample encode the same CDR3. This rearrangement joins TRBV7-6 to TRBJ1-3, with D possibly being TRBD1 (5 bases). Trimming removed 2 bases from V and 2 bases from J, with 13 bases in between. CDR3 length equals 16 residues. Germline CDR1 is SGHVS and CDR2 is FNYEAQ. The DNA for the CDR3 is TGTGCCAGCAGCTTACCTCGGCAGGGAACTGGAAACACCATATATTTT. This sequence encodes CASSLPRQGTGNTIYF.

This clone has only one observation. This chain joins TRBV5-1 and TRBJ2-7; 13 nucleotides line up with TRBD2. Germline V CDR1 and CDR2: SGHRS, YFSETQ. CDR3 length: 14 residues. V was clipped by 4 bases and J by 7 bases; unmatched bases: 5. The DNA of the CDR3 is TGCGCCAGCAGCCCTGGACTAGCGGGGGCAGAGCAGTACTTC. This encodes CASSPGLAGAEQYF.

V gene TRBV18 combines with J gene TRBJ1-4, with no clear D. The CDR3 covers 17 residues. The germline V gene encodes CDR1 KGHSH and CDR2 LQKENI. The V gene lost 3 bases and the J gene lost 0 bases, with 14 bases spanning the gap. The CDR3 nucleotides are TGTGCCAGCTCACCGAACGAACGCAGCGCAACTAATGAAAAACTGTTTTTT. As protein: CASSPNERSATNEKLFF.

This chain connects TRBV7-3 to TRBJ2-3; possible D gene TRBD1, 7 bases. The V and J ends lost 5 bases and 1 base respectively, with 10 bases between them. The CDR3 is 14 residues long. Germline values: CDR1 SGHTA, CDR2 FQGTGA. The CDR3 bases are TGTGCCAGCAGCCCCAGGGGGGGCACAGATACGCAGTATTTT. The encoded protein is CASSPRGGTDTQYF.

This clone was detected a few times. V is TRBV7-3 and J is TRBJ2-2; TRBD1 might be the D (5 bases). Trimming cost V 1 base and J 1 base, with 7 bases left between them. This CDR3 contains 15 residues. Germline CDR1 and CDR2: SGHTA and FQGTGA. The CDR3 region is CASSLSQGNTGELFF. The CDR3 bases are TGTGCCAGCAGCTTAAGTCAGGGGAACACCGGGGAGCTGTTTTTT.

The rearrangement links TRBV4-3 to TRBJ1-2; D is possibly TRBD1 (6 bases). CDR3 length equals 16 residues. V was cut by 3 bases and J by 4 bases, with 18 bases left in between. CDR1 is LGHNA, CDR2 YSLEER, per germline. CDR3 nucleotides: TGCGCCAGCAGCCAGAGACAGGCTTTAACGAGCTATGGCTACACCTTC. It yields the protein CASSQRQALTSYGYTF.

This chain joins TRBV12-5 and TRBJ1-2, with 7 bases lining up with TRBD1. CDR1 and CDR2 from the germline V gene are LGHNT and FRNRAP. V trimming: 5 bases; J trimming: 4 bases; junction bases outside the gene matches: 4. The CDR3 consists of 13 residues. The CDR3 sequence: CASGMDRTYGYTF. The CDR3 DNA sequence: TGTGCTAGTGGTATGGACAGGACCTATGGCTACACCTTC.

The gene calls are TRBV4-3 and TRBJ1-4; the match to TRBD1 covers 8 bases. The germline V gene encodes CDR1 LGHNA and CDR2 YSLEER. V lost 1 base to trimming and J lost 6 bases; unmatched junction nucleotides: 7. The CDR3 extends over 16 amino acids. CDR3 sequence (DNA): TGCGCCAGCAGCCAAGCTTGGGAGGACAGGGATGAAAAACTGTTTTTT. Its translation: CASSQAWEDRDEKLFF.

V and J are TRBV19 and TRBJ1-2, with a tentative D call TRBD1 (5 bases). CDR3 size: 14 residues. Trimming removed 4 bases from V and 4 bases from J, with 13 bases in between. From germline, CDR1 is LNHDA and CDR2 SQIVND (reference sequence). The CDR3 DNA follows: TGTGCCAGTAGTACCGGGTGGAGGGGCTATGGCTACACCTTC. As protein: CASSTGWRGYGYTF.

The gene calls are TRBV18 and TRBJ1-4; possibly TRBD1 for D (6 bases). The length of the CDR3 is 16 residues. Germline V gives CDR1 KGHSH, CDR2 LQKENI. Trimming took 4 bases from V and 2 from J, leaving 14 bases between them. The DNA for the CDR3 is TGTGCCAGCTCACTCCGCATGACAGGCACTAATGAAAAACTGTTTTTT. It is translated as CASSLRMTGTNEKLFF.

This chain uses TRBV6-5 with TRBJ1-1, with 7 positions matching TRBD1. Germline V lookup: CDR1 MNHEY, CDR2 SVGAGI. Trimming removed 8 bases from V and 7 bases from J; junction bases left unmatched: 13. The CDR3 runs to 14 residues. CDR3 sequence: CASLSGQWSSEAFF. In DNA, the CDR3 is TGTGCCAGCCTTTCGGGACAGTGGAGTAGTGAAGCTTTCTTT.